One T cell receptor beta chain is described in this entry. The sample originates from a study of blood T cell repertoires in COVID-19. Across the study: Acute and convalescent COVID-19 samples came from the United States, Italy and Spain. Nucleic acid was either cDNA or gDNA, and it came from T cells, B-cell-depleted T cells, or PBMCs.

Methods used by the authors: Nucleated cell number was recorded as an estimate derived from reference gene primer amplification. The protocol was immunoSEQ multiplex PCR, while the TCRdb copy is restricted to in-frame clones and leaves out a portion. V and J calls and clone size are given by that table; D and trimming were obtained from the DNA. The repertoire has roughly 200,000 clones, about 88% of them found once; the top ten carry less than 7.5%. Deletions cut 4 bases from V and 0 bases from J, with 10 bases between. Germline V gives CDR1 LGHDT, CDR2 YNNKEL (reference sequence). CDR3 length: 14 residues.

The clonotype was recovered from a woman in her thirties or forties who had recovered from COVID-19. Sequenced: peripheral blood. The V call is TRBV3-1 (or the pseudogene TRBV3-2), the J call TRBJ2-7, with D perhaps matching TRBD1 (6 bases). For the CDR3, the DNA is TGTGCCAGCAGCCGCCGGGACACCTCCTACGAGCAGTACTTC. This sequence encodes CASSRRDTSYEQYF.